Below, one TCR beta chain is given with its context. A much larger clone differs from this one at a single base, so this may be a read error. According to the study, TCR beta libraries were built with iRepertoire HTBI primers and CDR3-region Arm-PCR. MiXCR was run by TCRdb on the multiplex PCR reads, yielding one entry per CDR3 protein. Among about 220,000 distinct CDR3 sequences listed, roughly a fifth were seen once. Trimming took off 2 bases at V and 5 bases at J, with 16 bases between the two ends. Germline assignment: CDR1 SGHTS and CDR2 YDEGEE. This CDR3 region has 15 residues. The source of the sample is a study of regulatory T cells in long-lasting Graves disease. As for time point: newly diagnosed GD, antithyroid drugs for less than 3 months. PBMCs were the source of the RNA used for TCR sequencing. By American Thyroid Association guidelines, Graves' disease was diagnosed in the cohort. The patients were drawn from one endocrinology department in Xi'an, China.

The sample also formed part of further work on T cells in Graves' hyperthyroidism and ophthalmopathy.

Specimen: peripheral blood mononuclear cells (PBMCs), collected at new diagnosis, from a patient treated with antithyroid drugs. The chain is built from TRBV5-8 and TRBJ1-1, with D tentatively TRBD1 (6 bases). This sequence was found in a woman between 25 and 40 years old with Graves disease. The CDR3 sequence: CASSFLTRGYTEAFF. The CDR3 region has the DNA TGTGCCAGCAGCTTCCTGACAAGGGGGTATACTGAAGCTTTCTTT.